This T cell receptor (beta chain) stems from a study of T cells in Graves' hyperthyroidism and ophthalmopathy. Study-wide results and limits: Blood also carried most thyroid clonotypes expanded above 0.001.

Amplification yielded TCR beta CDR3 regions, with RNA transcripts as the source. HTBI primers were employed in a first-round RT-PCR of the TCR CDR3. TCRdb redid the calling of the multiplex PCR reads with MiXCR, one entry per CDR3 protein. The table has around 660,000 distinct CDR3 sequences, less than 45% seen once; the top ten hold 6.5% to 9%. Patients were excluded because of uncontrolled infection, other autoimmune disease, pregnancy or lactation. Every diagnosis used clinical symptoms, serum thyroxine and TRAb, thyroid ultrasound and orbital computed tomography. About this clonotype itself: Its antigen is not known.

Germline loops: CDR1 LNHNV, CDR2 YYDKDF (reference sequence). CDR3 length: 16 amino acids. V lost 1 base to trimming and J lost 5 bases; unmatched junction nucleotides: 9. The J gene is TRBJ2-5, the V gene TRBV15; 8 bases align to TRBD1. Sequenced: peripheral blood or thyroid tissue (not recorded which). The clonotype comes from an adult man with Graves' disease, either hyperthyroidism or ophthalmopathy (not recorded which). The CDR3 loop is CATSRAVQGVRETQYF. CDR3 coding DNA: TGTGCCACCAGCAGAGCTGTACAGGGGGTACGGGAGACCCAGTACTTC.